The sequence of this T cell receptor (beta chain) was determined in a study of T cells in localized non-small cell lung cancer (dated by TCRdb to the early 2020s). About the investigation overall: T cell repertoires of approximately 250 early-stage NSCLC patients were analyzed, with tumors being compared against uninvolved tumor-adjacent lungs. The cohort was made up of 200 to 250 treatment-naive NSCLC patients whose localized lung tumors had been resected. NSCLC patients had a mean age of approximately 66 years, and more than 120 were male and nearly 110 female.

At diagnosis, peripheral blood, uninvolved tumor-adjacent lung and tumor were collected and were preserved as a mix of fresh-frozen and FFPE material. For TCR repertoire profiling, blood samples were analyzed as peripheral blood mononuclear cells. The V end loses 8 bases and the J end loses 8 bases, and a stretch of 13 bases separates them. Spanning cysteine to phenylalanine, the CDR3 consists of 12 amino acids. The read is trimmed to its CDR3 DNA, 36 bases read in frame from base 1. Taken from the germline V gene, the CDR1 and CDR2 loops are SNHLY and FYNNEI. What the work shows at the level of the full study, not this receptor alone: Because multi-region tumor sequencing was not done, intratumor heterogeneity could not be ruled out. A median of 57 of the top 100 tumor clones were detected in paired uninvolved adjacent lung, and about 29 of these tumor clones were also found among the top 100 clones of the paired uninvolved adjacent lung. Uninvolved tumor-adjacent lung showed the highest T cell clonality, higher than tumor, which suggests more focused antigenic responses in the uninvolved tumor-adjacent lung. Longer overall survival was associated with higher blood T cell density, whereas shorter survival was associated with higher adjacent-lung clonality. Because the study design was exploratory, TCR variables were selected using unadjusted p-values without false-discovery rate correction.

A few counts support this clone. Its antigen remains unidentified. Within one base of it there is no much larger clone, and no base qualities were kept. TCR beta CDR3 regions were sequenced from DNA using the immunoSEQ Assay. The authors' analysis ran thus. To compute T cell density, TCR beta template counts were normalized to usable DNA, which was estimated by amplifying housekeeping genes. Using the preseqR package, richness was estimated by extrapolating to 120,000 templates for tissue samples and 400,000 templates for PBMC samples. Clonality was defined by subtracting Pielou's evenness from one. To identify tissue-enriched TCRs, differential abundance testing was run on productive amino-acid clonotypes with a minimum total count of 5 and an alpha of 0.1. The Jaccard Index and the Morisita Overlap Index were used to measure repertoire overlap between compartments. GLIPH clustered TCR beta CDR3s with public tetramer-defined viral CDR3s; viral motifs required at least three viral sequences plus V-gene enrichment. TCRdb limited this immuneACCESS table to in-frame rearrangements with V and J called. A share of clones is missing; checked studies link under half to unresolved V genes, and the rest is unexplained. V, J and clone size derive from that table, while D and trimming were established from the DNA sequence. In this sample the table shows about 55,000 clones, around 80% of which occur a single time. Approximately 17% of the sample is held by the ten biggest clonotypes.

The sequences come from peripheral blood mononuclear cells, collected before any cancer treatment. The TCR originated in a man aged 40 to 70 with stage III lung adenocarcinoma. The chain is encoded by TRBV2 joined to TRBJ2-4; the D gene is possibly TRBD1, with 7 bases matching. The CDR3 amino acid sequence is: CASGGGIDIQYF. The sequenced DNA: TGTGCCAGCGGAGGGGGCATAGACATTCAGTACTTC.